The clone carrying this TCR beta chain was found many times. This entry is derived from a study of neurological immune-mediated disorders. CDR1 and CDR2 from the germline V gene are SGHTA and FQGTGA. This CDR3 is built from 14 residues. With V trimmed by 5 bases and J by 1 base, 4 bases remained unmatched. TCRdb recomputed calls from the 5' RACE reads with MiXCR, one row per CDR3 protein. The data hold about 17,000 distinct CDR3 sequences, with approximately 3.7% observed a single time. The chain couples TRBV7-3 to TRBJ2-5; 7 bases are shared with TRBD2. This clonotype originated in a woman between 40 and 55 years old in good health. Sequenced material: CD8+ T cells from blood. The CDR3 DNA reads as TGTGCCAGCAGCCCGGGACTAACCCAAGAGACCCAGTACTTC. This encodes CASSPGLTQETQYF.